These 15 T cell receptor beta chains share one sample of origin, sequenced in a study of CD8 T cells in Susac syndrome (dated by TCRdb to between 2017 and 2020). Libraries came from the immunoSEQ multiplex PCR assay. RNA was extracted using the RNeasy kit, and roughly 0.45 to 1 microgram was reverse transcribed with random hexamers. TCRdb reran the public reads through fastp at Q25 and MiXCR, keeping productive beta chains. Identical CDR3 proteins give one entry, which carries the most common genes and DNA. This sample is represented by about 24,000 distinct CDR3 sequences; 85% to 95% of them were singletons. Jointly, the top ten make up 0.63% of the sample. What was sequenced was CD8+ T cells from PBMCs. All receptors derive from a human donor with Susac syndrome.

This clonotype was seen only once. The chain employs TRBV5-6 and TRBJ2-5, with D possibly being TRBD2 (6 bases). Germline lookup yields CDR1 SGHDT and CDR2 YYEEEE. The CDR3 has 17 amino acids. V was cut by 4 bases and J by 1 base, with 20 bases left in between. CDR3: CASSAVSLWDSQETQYF. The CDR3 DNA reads TGTGCCAGCAGCGCGGTCTCTCTTTGGGACTCCCAAGAGACCCAGTACTTC. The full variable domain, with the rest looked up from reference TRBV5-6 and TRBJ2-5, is DAGVTQSPTHLIKTRGQQVTLRCSPKSGHDTVSWYQQALGQGPQFIFQYYEEEERQRGNFPDRFSGHQFPNYSSELNVNALLLGDSALYLCASSAVSLWDSQETQYFGPGTRLLVL.

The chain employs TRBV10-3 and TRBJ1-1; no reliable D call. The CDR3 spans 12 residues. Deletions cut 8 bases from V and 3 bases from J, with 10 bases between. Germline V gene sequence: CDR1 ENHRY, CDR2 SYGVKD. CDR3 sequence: CAISPADTEAFF. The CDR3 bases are TGTGCCATCTCCCCGGCGGACACTGAAGCTTTCTTT.

The CDR3 DNA is TGTGCCAGCAGCCGGCTGGAGGGCTACACCTTC. Translating gives CASSRLEGYTF. The chain couples TRBV5-6 to TRBJ1-2; D call uncertain. The CDR3 totals 11 residues. Germline V CDR1 and CDR2: SGHDT, YYEEEE. V was clipped by 4 bases and J by 8 bases, with 9 bases between them.

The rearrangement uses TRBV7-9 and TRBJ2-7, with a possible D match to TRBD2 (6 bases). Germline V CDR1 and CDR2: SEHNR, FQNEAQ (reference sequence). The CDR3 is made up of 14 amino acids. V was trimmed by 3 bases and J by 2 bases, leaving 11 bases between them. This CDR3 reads CASSFPQRAYEQYF. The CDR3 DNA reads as TGTGCCAGCAGCTTTCCCCAGCGGGCCTACGAGCAGTACTTC.

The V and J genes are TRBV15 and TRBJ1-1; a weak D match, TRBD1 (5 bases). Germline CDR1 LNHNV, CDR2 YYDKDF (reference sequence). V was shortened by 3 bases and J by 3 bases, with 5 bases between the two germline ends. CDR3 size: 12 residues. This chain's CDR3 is CATSRGDTEAFF. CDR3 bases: TGTGCCACCAGCAGGGGGGACACTGAAGCTTTCTTT. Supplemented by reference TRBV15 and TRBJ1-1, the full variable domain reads DAMVIQNPRYQVTQFGKPVTLSCSQTLNHNVMYWYQQKSSQAPKLLFHYYDKDFNNEADTPDNFQSRRPNTSFCFLDIRSPGLGDTAMYLCATSRGDTEAFFGQGTRLTVV.

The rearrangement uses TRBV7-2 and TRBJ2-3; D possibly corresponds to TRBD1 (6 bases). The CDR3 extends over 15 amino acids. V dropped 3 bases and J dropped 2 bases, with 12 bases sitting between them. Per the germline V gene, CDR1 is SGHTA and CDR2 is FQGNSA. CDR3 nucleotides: TGTGCCAGCAGCTTGAGCAGGGGATTCACAGATACGCAGTATTTT. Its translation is CASSLSRGFTDTQYF.

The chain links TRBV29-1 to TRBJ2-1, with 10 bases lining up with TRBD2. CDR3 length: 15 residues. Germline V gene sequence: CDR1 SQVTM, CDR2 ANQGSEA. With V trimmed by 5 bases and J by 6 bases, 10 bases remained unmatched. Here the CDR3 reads CSVTLAGEYVNEQFF. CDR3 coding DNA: TGCAGCGTTACGCTAGCGGGGGAATACGTCAATGAGCAGTTCTTC.

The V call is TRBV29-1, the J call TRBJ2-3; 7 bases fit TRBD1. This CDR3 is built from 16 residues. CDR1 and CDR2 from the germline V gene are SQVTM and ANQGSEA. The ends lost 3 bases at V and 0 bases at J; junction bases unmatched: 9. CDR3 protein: CSVDDRALTSTDTQYF. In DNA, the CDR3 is TGCAGCGTTGATGACAGGGCGCTTACTAGCACAGATACGCAGTATTTT.

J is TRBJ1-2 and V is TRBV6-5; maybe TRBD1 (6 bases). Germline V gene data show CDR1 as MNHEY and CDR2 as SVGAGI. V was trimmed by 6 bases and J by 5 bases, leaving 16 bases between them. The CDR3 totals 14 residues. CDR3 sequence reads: CASRDSSFGYGYTF. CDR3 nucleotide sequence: TGTGCCAGCAGGGACAGCTCCTTTGGGTATGGCTACACCTTC.

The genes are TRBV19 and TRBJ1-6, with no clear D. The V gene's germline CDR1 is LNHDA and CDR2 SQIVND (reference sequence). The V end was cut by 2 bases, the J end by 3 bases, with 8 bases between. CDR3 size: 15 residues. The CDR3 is CASSISYGYNSPLHF. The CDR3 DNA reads TGTGCCAGTAGTATAAGTTATGGCTATAATTCACCCCTCCACTTT.

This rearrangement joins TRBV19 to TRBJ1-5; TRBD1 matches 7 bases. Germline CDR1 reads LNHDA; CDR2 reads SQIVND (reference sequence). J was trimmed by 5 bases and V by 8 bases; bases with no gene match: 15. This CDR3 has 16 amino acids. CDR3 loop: CASPPLMGQRDQPQHF. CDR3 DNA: TGTGCCAGTCCCCCCCTCATGGGACAGCGGGATCAGCCCCAGCATTTT.

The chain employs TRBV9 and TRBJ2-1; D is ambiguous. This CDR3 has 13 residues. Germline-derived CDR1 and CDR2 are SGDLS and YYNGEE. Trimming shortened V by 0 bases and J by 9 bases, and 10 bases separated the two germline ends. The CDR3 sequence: CASSVATTGEQFF. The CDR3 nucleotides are TGTGCCAGCAGCGTAGCGACCACGGGTGAGCAGTTCTTC. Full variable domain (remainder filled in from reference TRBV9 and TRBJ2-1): DSGVTQTPKHLITATGQRVTLRCSPRSGDLSVYWYQQSLDQGLQFLIQYYNGEERAKGNILERFSAQQFPDLHSELNLSSLELGDSALYFCASSVATTGEQFFGPGTRLTVL.

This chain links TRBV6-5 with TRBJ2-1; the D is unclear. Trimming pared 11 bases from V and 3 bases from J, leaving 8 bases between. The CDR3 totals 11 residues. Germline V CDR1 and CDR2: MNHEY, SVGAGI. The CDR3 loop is CACGYYNEQFF. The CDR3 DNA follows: TGTGCCTGTGGGTACTACAATGAGCAGTTCTTC.

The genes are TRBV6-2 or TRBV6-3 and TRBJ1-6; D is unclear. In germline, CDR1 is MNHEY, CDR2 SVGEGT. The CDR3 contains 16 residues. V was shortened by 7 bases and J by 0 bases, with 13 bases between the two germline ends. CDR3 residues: CASTDGRSSYNSPLHF. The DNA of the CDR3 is TGTGCCAGCACCGACGGTCGGAGCTCCTATAATTCACCCCTCCACTTT.

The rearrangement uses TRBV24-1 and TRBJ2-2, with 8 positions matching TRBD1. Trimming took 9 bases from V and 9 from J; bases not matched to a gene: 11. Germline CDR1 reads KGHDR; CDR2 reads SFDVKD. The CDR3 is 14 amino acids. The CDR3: CATARTGNGWELFF. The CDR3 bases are TGTGCCACCGCCAGGACAGGGAACGGGTGGGAGCTGTTTTTT.